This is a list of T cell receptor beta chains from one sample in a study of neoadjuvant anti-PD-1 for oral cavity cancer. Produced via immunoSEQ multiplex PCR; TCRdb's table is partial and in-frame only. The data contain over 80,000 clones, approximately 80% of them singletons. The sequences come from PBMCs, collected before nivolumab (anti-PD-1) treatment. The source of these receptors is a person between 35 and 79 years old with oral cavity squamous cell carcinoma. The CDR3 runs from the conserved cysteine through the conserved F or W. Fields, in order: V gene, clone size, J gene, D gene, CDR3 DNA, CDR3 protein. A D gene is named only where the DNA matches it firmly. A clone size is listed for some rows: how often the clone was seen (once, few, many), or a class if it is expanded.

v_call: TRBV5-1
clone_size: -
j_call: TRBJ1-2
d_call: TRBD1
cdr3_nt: TGCGCCAGCAGCCAGGGGGGGTCCATGAATAACTATGGCTACACCTTC
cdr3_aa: CASSQGGSMNNYGYTF

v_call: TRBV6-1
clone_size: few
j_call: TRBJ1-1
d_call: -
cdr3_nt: TGTGCCAGCAGAGGTCGACAGTTGAACACTGAAGCTTTCTTT
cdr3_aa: CASRGRQLNTEAFF

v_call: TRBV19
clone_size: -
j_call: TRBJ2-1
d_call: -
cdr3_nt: TGTGCCAGTATTGGGACTTACAATGAGCAGTTCTTC
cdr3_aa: CASIGTYNEQFF

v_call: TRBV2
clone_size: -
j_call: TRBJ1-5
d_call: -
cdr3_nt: TGTGCCAGCAGCTCGGGGGTGTTTATTCAGCCCCAGCATTTT
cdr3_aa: CASSSGVFIQPQHF

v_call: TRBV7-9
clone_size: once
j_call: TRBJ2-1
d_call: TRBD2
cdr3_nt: TGTGCCAGCAGCTCGCGGGAGGAAGTACATGAGCAGTTCTTC
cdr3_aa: CASSSREEVHEQFF

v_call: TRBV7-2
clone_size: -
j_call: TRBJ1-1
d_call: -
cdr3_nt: TGTGCCAGCAGCTCCCGCCTCGAGGGTGAAGCTTTCTTT
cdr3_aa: CASSSRLEGEAFF

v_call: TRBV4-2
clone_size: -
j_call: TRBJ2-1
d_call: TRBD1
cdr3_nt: TGTGCCAGCAGCGCTCTGACACCGACAGGGGGTGATGAGGAGCAGTTCTTC
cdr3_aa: CASSALTPTGGDEEQFF

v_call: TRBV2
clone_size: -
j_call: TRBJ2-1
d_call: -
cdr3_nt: TGTGCCAGCAAAGGGGGGACCTCCGGAAATGAGCAGTTCTTC
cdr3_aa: CASKGGTSGNEQFF

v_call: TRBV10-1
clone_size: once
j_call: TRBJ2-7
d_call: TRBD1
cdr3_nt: TGCGCCAGTTCGCAGGGGGCCTACGAGCAGTACTTC
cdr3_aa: CASSQGAYEQYF

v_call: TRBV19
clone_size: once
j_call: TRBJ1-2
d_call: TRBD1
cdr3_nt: TGTGCCAGTAGTATCGGGACAGGAGGAGCGGATGGCTACACCTTC
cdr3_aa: CASSIGTGGADGYTF

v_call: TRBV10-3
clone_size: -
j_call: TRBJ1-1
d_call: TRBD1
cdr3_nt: TGTGCCATCAGTGAGGAGGGGGCGCTGGGCACTGAAGCTTTCTTT
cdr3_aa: CAISEEGALGTEAFF

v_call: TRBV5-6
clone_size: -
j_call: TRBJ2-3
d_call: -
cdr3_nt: TGTGCCAGCAGCCTCGCGAGGGCCGTGCAGTATTTT
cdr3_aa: CASSLARAVQYF

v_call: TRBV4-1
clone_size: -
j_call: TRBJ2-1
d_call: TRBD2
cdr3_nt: TGCGCCAGCAGCCAAGAGGGGGGACTAGCGGGAGATTTAAGGGCCTACAATGAGCAGTTCTTC
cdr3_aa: CASSQEGGLAGDLRAYNEQFF

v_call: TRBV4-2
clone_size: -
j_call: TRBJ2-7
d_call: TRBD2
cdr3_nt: TGTGCCAGCAGCCCGGGACTAGCGGGAGCCTACGAGCAGTACTTC
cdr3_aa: CASSPGLAGAYEQYF

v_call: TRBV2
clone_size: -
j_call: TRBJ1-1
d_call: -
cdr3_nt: TGTGCCAGCAGTAGGGCCAGCCTAGGCACTGAAGCTTTCTTT
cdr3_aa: CASSRASLGTEAFF

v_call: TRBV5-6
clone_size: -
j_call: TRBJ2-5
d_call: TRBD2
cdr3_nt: TGTGCCAGCAGTTATCTAGCGGGAGTTGGGGAGACCCAGTACTTC
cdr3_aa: CASSYLAGVGETQYF

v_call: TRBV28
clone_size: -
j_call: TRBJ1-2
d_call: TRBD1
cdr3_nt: TGTGCCAGCAGTTACCGGGACAGGGGTGGGGGCTACACCTTC
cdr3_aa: CASSYRDRGGGYTF

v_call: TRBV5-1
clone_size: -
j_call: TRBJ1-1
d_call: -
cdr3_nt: TGCGCCAGCAGCTTGGACGTGGCGAGGAACACTGAAGCTTTCTTT
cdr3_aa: CASSLDVARNTEAFF

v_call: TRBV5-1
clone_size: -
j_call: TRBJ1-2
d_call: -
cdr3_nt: TGCGCCAGCAGCTTGGTTGGGCTCTATGGCTACACCTTC
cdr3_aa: CASSLVGLYGYTF

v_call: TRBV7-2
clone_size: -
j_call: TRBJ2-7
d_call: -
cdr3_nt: TGTGCCAGCAGCTTAGGAGTTTACGAGCAGTACTTC
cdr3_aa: CASSLGVYEQYF

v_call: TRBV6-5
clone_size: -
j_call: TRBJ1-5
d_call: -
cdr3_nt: TGTGCCAGCAGTGCCTCGACAGGTTATCAGCCCCAGCATTTT
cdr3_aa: CASSASTGYQPQHF

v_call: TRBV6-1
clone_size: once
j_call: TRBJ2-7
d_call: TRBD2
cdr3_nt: TGTGCCAGCAGTGTTGGACTAGCGGGAGCCCTCTCCTACGAGCAGTACTTC
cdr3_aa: CASSVGLAGALSYEQYF

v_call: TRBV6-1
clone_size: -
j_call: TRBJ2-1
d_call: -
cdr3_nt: TGTGCCAGCTGGGCTGGCTACTCCTACAATGAGCAGTTCTTC
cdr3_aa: CASWAGYSYNEQFF

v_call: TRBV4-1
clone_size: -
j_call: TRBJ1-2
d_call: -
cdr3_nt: TGCGCCAGCAGCCAAGACCGGGGCTATGGCTACACCTTC
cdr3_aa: CASSQDRGYGYTF

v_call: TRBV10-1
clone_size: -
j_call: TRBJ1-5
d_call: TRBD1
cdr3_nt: TGCGCCAGCAGTGGGGACAGGGGGAGCAATCAGCCCCAGCATTTT
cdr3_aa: CASSGDRGSNQPQHF

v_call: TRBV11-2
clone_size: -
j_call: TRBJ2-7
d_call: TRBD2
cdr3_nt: TGTGCCAGCAGCTTATCTGCGGGAGGCGCCTACGAGCAGTACTTC
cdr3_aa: CASSLSAGGAYEQYF

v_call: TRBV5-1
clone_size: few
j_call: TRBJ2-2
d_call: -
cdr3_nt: TGCGCCAGCAGCTTTTATTCCCTAGACGGCGGGGAGCTGTTTTTT
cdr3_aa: CASSFYSLDGGELFF

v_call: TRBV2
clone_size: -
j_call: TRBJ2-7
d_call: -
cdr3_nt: TGTGCCAGCAGTCCCAGGGACTCCTACGAGCAGTACTTC
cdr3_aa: CASSPRDSYEQYF

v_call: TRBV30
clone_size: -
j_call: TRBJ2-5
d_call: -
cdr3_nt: TGTGCCTGGAGTGTATTGGGGCAGAGAGAGACCCAGTACTTC
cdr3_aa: CAWSVLGQRETQYF

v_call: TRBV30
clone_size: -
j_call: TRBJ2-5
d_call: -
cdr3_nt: TGTGCCTGGAGTAGGGCAGATCAAGAGACCCAGTACTTC
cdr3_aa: CAWSRADQETQYF

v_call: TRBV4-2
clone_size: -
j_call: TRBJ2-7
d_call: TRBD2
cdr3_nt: TGTGCCAGCAGCCACACTAGCGGGAGGAACGAGCAGTACTTC
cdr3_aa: CASSHTSGRNEQYF

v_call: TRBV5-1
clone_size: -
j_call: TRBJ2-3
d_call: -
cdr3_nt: TGCGCCAGCAGCTTGGCCGGAGGCACAGATACGCAGTATTTT
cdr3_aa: CASSLAGGTDTQYF

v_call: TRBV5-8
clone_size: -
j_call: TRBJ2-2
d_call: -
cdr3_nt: TGTGCCAGCAGCTCGAACAGGGTAAAGAACACCGGGGAGCTGTTTTTT
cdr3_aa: CASSSNRVKNTGELFF

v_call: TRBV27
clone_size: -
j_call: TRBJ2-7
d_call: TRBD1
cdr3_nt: TGTGCCAGCAGTTTCACTAGGGGGGTGGGACAGGGGATCTACGAGCAGTACTTC
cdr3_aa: CASSFTRGVGQGIYEQYF

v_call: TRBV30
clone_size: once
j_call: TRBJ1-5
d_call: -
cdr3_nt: TGTGCCTGGGGTGGAGGGGGGGCGAGCAATCAGCCCCAGCATTTT
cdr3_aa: CAWGGGGASNQPQHF

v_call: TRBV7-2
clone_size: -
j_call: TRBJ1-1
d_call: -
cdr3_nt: TGTGCCAGCAGCTTTTCACTGGACACTGAAGCTTTCTTT
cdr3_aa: CASSFSLDTEAFF

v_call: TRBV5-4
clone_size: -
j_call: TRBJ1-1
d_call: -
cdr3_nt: TGTGCCAGCAGCTTGCGGACGGTTGTCACTGAAGCTTTCTTT
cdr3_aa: CASSLRTVVTEAFF

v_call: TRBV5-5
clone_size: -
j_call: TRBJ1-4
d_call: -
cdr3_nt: TGTGCCAGCAGCCTCGGGTCCGAAATCGGGGCACTGTTTTTT
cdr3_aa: CASSLGSEIGALFF

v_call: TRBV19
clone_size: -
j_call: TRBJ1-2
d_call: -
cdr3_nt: TGTGCCAGTAGCACCTTTGAGGGTAACTATGGCTACACCTTC
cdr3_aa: CASSTFEGNYGYTF

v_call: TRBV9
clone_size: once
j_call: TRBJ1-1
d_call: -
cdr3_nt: TGTGCCAGCAGCGTAGGGCCGAAGAACACTGAAGCTTTCTTT
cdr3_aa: CASSVGPKNTEAFF

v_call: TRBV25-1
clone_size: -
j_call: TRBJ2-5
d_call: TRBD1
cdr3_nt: TGTGCCAGCAGTAATACAGGGGCGGCTCAAGAGACCCAGTACTTC
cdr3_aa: CASSNTGAAQETQYF

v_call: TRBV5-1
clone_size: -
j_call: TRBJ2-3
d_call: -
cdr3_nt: TGCGCCAGCAGCTTCGAAACTAGATATACGCAGTATTTT
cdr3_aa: CASSFETRYTQYF

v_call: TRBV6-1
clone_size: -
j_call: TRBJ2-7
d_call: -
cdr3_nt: TGTGCCAGCAGTGAATTTCAGGGGACCCCCTACGAGCAGTACTTC
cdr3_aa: CASSEFQGTPYEQYF

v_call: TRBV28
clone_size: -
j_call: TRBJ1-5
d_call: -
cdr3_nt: TGTGCCAGCAGTTTATCTGGGTTCGGCAGCCACAATCAGCCCCAGCATTTT
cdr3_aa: CASSLSGFGSHNQPQHF

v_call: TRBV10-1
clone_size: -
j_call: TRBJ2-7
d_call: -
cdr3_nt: TGCGCCAGCAGCGCTAGCTCCTACGAGCAGTACTTC
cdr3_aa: CASSASSYEQYF

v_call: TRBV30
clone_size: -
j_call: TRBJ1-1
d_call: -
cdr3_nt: TGTGCCTGGAGTGAGGGGCACACTGAAGCTTTCTTT
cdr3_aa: CAWSEGHTEAFF

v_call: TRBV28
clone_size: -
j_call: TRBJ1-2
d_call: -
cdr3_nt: TGTGCCAGCAGTTCGTCGACAGCAAACTATGGCTACACCTTC
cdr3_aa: CASSSSTANYGYTF

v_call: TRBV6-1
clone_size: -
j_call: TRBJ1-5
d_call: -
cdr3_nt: TGTGCCAGCAGTGCCCCGGGACATAGCAATCAGCCCCAGCATTTT
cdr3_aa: CASSAPGHSNQPQHF

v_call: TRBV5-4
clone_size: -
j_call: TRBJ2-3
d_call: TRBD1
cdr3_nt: TGTGCCAGCAGCCGGACAGGGGTAGCAGATACGCAGTATTTT
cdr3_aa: CASSRTGVADTQYF

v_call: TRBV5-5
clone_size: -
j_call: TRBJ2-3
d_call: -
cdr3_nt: TGTGCCAGCAGCCCGGACGGGGGTGTGACAGATACGCAGTATTTT
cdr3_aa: CASSPDGGVTDTQYF

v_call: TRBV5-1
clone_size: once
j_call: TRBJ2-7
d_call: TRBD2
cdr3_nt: TGCGCCAGCAGCTTAGGAACTAGCGGGAGTTCCTACGAGCAGTACTTC
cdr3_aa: CASSLGTSGSSYEQYF